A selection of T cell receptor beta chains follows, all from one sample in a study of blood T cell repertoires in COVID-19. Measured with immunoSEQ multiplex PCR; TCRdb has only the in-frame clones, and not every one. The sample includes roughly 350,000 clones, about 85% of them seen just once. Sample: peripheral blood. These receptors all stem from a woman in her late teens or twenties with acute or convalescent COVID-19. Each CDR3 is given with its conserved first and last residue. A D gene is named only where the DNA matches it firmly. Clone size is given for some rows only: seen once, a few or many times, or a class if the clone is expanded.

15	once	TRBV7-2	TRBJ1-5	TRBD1	TGTGCCAGCAGCTTAGGACAGGGGGCACGTCAGCCCCAGCATTTT	CASSLGQGARQPQHF
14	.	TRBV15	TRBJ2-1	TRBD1	TGTGCCACCAACTCGGGACAGGGGTACAATGAGCAGTTCTTC	CATNSGQGYNEQFF
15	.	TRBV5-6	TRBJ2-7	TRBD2	TGTGCCAGCAGCTATGGGGGGGTGACCTCCTACGAGCAGTACTTC	CASSYGGVTSYEQYF
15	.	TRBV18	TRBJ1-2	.	TGTGCCAGCTCACCAACTCGGACAGCCTACTATGGCTACACCTTC	CASSPTRTAYYGYTF
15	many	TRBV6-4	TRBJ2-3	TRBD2	TGTGCCAGCAGTGAGACTAGCGGGGGTGCAGATACGCAGTATTTT	CASSETSGGADTQYF
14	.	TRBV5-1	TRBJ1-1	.	TGCGCCAGCAGCTTGGATGGAGGGTACACTGAAGCTTTCTTT	CASSLDGGYTEAFF
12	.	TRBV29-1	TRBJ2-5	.	TGCAGCGTCGAGGAACCCCGGGAGACCCAGTACTTC	CSVEEPRETQYF
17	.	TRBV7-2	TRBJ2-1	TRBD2	TGTGCCAGCAGCTTAGTAAATAGCGGGAGGACCTACAATGAGCAGTTCTTC	CASSLVNSGRTYNEQFF
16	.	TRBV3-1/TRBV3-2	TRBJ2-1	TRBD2	TGTGCCAGCAGCCAAGCTGGACTAGCGGGAGACAATGAGCAGTTCTTC	CASSQAGLAGDNEQFF
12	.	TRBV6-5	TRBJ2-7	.	TGTGCCAGCACGGGGGGCTGGGACGAGCAGTACTTC	CASTGGWDEQYF
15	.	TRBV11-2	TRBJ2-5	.	TGTGCCAGCACCTCTTGGGGGGCGGGGGAGGAGACCCAGTACTTC	CASTSWGAGEETQYF
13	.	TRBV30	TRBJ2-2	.	TGTGCCTGGAGTCGTTCGAACACCGGGGAGCTGTTTTTT	CAWSRSNTGELFF
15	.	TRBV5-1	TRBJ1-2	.	TGCGCCAGCAGCTTGGCTTCTGGACAAAACTATGGCTACACCTTC	CASSLASGQNYGYTF
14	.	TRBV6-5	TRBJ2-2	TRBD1	TGTGCCAGCAGTTCAGGGACAGGGACCGGGGAGCTGTTTTTT	CASSSGTGTGELFF
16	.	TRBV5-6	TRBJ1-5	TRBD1	TGTGCCAGCAGCTCAGTTACAGGGGGCGAAGATCAGCCCCAGCATTTT	CASSSVTGGEDQPQHF
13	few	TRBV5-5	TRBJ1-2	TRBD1	TGTGCCAGCAGCTTGACCGGGACAGCTGGCTACACCTTC	CASSLTGTAGYTF
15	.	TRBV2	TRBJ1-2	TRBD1	TGTGCCAGCAGTGAAGCATCGGCAGGGGGCAGGGGCTACACCTTC	CASSEASAGGRGYTF
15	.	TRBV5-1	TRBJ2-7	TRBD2	TGCGCCAGCAGCTCCGCCGGGACTAGTTATCACGAGCAGTACTTC	CASSSAGTSYHEQYF
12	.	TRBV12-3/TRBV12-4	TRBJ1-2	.	TGTGCCAGCAGTTTCCACGGAGGTGGCTACACCTTC	CASSFHGGGYTF
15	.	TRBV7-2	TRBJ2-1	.	TGTGCCAGCAGCTTAGCCGGGAAGAAGTTCGATGAGCAGTTCTTC	CASSLAGKKFDEQFF
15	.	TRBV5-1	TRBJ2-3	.	TGCGCCAGCAGCTTGCAATCCCCCAGCACAGATACGCAGTATTTT	CASSLQSPSTDTQYF
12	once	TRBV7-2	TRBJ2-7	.	TGTGCCAGCAGCTTAGGCGGGGCCGAGCAGTACTTC	CASSLGGAEQYF
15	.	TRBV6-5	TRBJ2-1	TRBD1	TGTGCCAGCAGGAGGGGTCCGGACAGGGTTAATGAGCAGTTCTTC	CASRRGPDRVNEQFF
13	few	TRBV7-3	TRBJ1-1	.	TGTGCCAGCAGCTTAGACAGAAACACTGAAGCTTTCTTT	CASSLDRNTEAFF
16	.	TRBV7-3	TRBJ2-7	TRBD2	TGTGCCAGCAGCTCCGGGACTAGCGGGGCATCCTACGAGCAGTACTTC	CASSSGTSGASYEQYF
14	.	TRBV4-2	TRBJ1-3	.	TGTGCCAGCAGCCCCCGGGGCTCTGGAAACACCATATATTTT	CASSPRGSGNTIYF
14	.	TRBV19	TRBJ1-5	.	TGTGCCAGTACTCCCCCGCCGGGAAATCAGCCCCAGCATTTT	CASTPPPGNQPQHF
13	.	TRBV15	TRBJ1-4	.	TGTGTCACGAGGCAGGGGCCGGGTGAAAAACTGTTTTTT	CVTRQGPGEKLFF
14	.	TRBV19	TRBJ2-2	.	TGTGCCAGTAGTATGTTCAGGGACACCGGGGAGCTGTTTTTT	CASSMFRDTGELFF
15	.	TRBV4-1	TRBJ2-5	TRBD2	TGCGCCAGCAGCCCTCTAGCGGGAGTGTCGAAGACCCAGTACTTC	CASSPLAGVSKTQYF
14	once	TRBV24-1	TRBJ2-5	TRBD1	TGTGCCACCAGTGAGGCCGGGACAGGAGAGACCCAGTACTTC	CATSEAGTGETQYF
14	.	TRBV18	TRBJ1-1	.	TGTGCCAGCCAAATCGTAGGGGGAAGCACTGAAGCTTTCTTT	CASQIVGGSTEAFF
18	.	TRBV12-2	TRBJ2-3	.	TGTGCAAGTCGCTTAACGCTCCGTAGACTAGATCGCACAGATACGCAGTATTTT	CASRLTLRRLDRTDTQYF
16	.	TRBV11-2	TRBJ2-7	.	TGTGCCAGCATAAAAGGGTTTGACGGGAGCTCCTACGAGCAGTACTTC	CASIKGFDGSSYEQYF
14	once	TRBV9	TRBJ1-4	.	TGTGCCAGCAGCGTAGGAGGGTCTAATGAAAAACTGTTTTTT	CASSVGGSNEKLFF
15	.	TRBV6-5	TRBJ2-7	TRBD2	TGTGCCAGCAGTTATAGCGGGAGCAGGGGCTACGAGCAGTACTTC	CASSYSGSRGYEQYF
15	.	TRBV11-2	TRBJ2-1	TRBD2	TGTGCCAGCAGCGAAGTGGCGGGGGGAGAAAATGAGCAGTTCTTC	CASSEVAGGENEQFF
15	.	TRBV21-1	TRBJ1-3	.	TGTGCCAGCAGCAAAGGAGTCCTCTCTGGAAACACCATATATTTT	CASSKGVLSGNTIYF
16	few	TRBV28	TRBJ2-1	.	TGTGCCAGCAGTTCCTACAGCTGGGCTTTTGACAATGAGCAGTTCTTC	CASSSYSWAFDNEQFF
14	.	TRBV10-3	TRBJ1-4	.	TGTGCCATCAGTCCCCAGGGTACTAATGAAAAACTGTTTTTT	CAISPQGTNEKLFF
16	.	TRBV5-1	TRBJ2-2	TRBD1	TGCGCCAGCAGCGATACAGGGGTTTCGAACACCGGGGAGCTGTTTTTT	CASSDTGVSNTGELFF
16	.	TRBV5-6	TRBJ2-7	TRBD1	TGTGCCAGCAGCTTGGAGGGACAGGGGGCACCGGGCGAGCAGTACTTC	CASSLEGQGAPGEQYF
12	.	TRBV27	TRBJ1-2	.	TGTGCCAGCAGTTCCAGGGGCTATGGCTACACCTTC	CASSSRGYGYTF
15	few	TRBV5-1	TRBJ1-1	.	TGCGCCAGCAGCTCATCAGGGTCCATGAACACTGAAGCTTTCTTT	CASSSSGSMNTEAFF
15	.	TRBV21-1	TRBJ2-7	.	TGTGCCAGCAGCGCCCTGGGAGTAACCAGCCACGAGCAGTACTTC	CASSALGVTSHEQYF
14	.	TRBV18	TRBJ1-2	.	TGTGCCAGCTCACCAGCGCAGGGGAACTATGGCTACACCTTC	CASSPAQGNYGYTF
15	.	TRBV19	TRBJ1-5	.	TGTGCCAGTAGTATTCGGGAGGTGGGCAATCAGCCCCAGCATTTT	CASSIREVGNQPQHF
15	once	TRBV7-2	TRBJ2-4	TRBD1	TGTGCCAGCAGCTTAGCAAGACAGGGGGCAAACATTCAGTACTTC	CASSLARQGANIQYF
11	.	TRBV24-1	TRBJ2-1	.	TGTGCCACCAGTACTTGGGAGGAGCAGTTCTTC	CATSTWEEQFF
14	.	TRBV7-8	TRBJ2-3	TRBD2	TGTGCCAGCAGCGCGGGAGGGCCCACAGATACGCAGTATTTT	CASSAGGPTDTQYF
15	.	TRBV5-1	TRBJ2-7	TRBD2	TGCGCCAGCAGCTTGGAGGGACTAGTTTTATACGAGCAGTACTTC	CASSLEGLVLYEQYF
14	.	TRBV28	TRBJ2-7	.	TGTGCCAGCAGTCATAACTATACCCCCTACGAGCAGTACTTC	CASSHNYTPYEQYF
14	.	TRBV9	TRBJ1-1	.	TGTGCCAGCAGCGTAGGGCTTGTGGACACTGAAGCTTTCTTT	CASSVGLVDTEAFF
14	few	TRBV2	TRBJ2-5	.	TGTGCCAGCAGTGTGAGAGTTAGCCAAGAGACCCAGTACTTC	CASSVRVSQETQYF
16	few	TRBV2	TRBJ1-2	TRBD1	TGTGCCAGCAGTGTAGGCAGGGGGCGAATTAACTATGGCTACACCTTC	CASSVGRGRINYGYTF
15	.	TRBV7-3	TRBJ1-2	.	TGTGCCAGCAGCTGCTTTAGGAGCTCTAACTATGGCTACACCTTC	CASSCFRSSNYGYTF
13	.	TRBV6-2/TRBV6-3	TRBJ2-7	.	TGTGCCAGCAGTTATTCGGGGGCCTACGAGCAGTACTTC	CASSYSGAYEQYF
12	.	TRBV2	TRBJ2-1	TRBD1	TGTGCCGCGGACAGGGGTCAGAATGAGCAGTTCTTC	CAADRGQNEQFF
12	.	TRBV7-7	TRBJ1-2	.	TGTGCCAGCAGCTCCGACACTCGGGGCTACACCTTC	CASSSDTRGYTF
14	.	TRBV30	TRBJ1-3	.	TGTGCCTGGAGTGAGGGGCACTCTGGAAACACCATATATTTT	CAWSEGHSGNTIYF